This T cell receptor (beta chain) was captured in a study of post-analysis software for immune sequencing data. Germline V CDR1 and CDR2: MNHEY, SVGAGI. Trimming left V 4 bases short and J 5 bases short, with 23 bases between. This CDR3 has 17 amino acids. cDNA libraries for TCR beta contained unique molecular identifiers. One entry per CDR3 protein, called by TCRdb with MiXCR from the PCR reads. Of a few hundred thousand distinct CDR3 sequences listed, roughly 34% are singletons. Comment on this clonotype: What it binds is unknown.

Study conclusions and caveats: In patients, a few TRBV segments were more frequent than in controls, with TRBV5-6, TRBV5-1 and TRBV20-1 among them.

Material: blood. This TCR derives from a girl under 18 with multiple sclerosis. The rearrangement joins TRBV6-5 to TRBJ1-1; perhaps TRBD1 as D (6 bases). The CDR3: CASSSLGGAGRGTEAFF. Written as DNA, the CDR3 is TGTGCCAGCAGTTCCCTGGGGGGCGCGGGAAGGGGGACTGAAGCTTTCTTT.